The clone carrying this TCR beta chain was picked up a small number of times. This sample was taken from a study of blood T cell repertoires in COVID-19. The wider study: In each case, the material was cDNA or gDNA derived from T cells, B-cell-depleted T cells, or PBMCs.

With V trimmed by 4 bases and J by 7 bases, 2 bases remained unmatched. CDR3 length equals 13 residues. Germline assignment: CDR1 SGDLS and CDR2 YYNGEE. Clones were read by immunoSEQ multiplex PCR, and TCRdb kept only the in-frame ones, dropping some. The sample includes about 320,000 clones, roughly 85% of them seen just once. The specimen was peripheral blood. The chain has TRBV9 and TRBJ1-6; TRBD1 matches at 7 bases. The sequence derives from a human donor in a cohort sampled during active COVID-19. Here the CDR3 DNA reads TGTGCCAGCAGCACGACAGGGAATTCACCCCTCCACTTT. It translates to CASSTTGNSPLHF.